What follows are 19 T cell receptor beta chains derived from one specimen sequenced in a study of T cell responses to AZD1222 COVID-19 vaccine. Some clones are missing from TCRdb's copy, which holds only in-frame ones; the method was immunoSEQ multiplex PCR. The table records 130,000 to 150,000 clones, 90% of them present only once. Material: peripheral blood, obtained on day 0 of AZD1222 vaccination. These receptors were taken from an adult in good health.

The genes are TRBV6-6 and TRBJ1-2; D call uncertain. Germline-derived CDR1 and CDR2 are MNHNY and SVGAGI (reference sequence). Trimming took off 8 bases at V and 2 bases at J, with 9 bases between the two ends. The CDR3 loop spans 12 amino acids. The CDR3: CASRSFNYGYTF. DNA for the CDR3: TGTGCCAGCCGCAGTTTCAACTATGGCTACACCTTC.

The chain recombines TRBV27 with TRBJ2-1; D tentatively reads TRBD1 or TRBD2 (5 bases each). The CDR3 totals 11 residues. Germline CDR1 MNHEY, CDR2 SMNVEV (reference sequence). V was clipped by 5 bases and J by 10 bases, with 9 bases between them. DNA for the CDR3: TGTGCCAGCAGTCCCGGGGCCGAGCAGTTCTTC. The encoded protein is CASSPGAEQFF.

The J gene is TRBJ2-1, the V gene TRBV5-6; D possibly matches TRBD1 or TRBD2 (5 bases each). This CDR3 is 13 amino acids long. Germline values: CDR1 SGHDT, CDR2 YYEEEE. Deletions cut 9 bases from V and 9 bases from J, with 19 bases between. CDR3 amino acids: CATHEGPLSEQFF. The CDR3 bases are TGTGCCACCCACGAGGGGCCCCTCAGTGAGCAGTTCTTC.

This clone was seen a single time. The gene calls are TRBV7-9 and TRBJ1-2, with TRBD1 as a possible D gene (5 bases). CDR1 is SEHNR, CDR2 FQNEAQ, per germline (reference sequence). Trimming cost V 5 bases and J 3 bases, with 13 bases left between them. The CDR3 is made up of 14 amino acids. The CDR3 protein is CASSPGTRDYGYTF. As DNA, the CDR3 is TGTGCCAGCAGCCCCGGGACGAGAGACTATGGCTACACCTTC.

The chain couples TRBV19 to TRBJ1-5; D is unresolved. Germline V lookup: CDR1 LNHDA, CDR2 SQIVND (reference sequence). This CDR3 has 14 residues. V was cut by 7 bases and J by 6 bases, with 16 bases left in between. This CDR3 reads CASNAPDSGQPQHF. The CDR3 DNA reads as TGTGCCAGTAACGCACCTGATAGCGGTCAGCCCCAGCATTTT.

This chain links TRBV18 with TRBJ2-7; the D gene could be TRBD1 or TRBD2 (6 bases each). The CDR3 runs 16 residues. V shed 6 bases and J shed 0 bases, with 18 bases lying between them. The germline V gene has CDR1 KGHSH and CDR2 LQKENI. The CDR3 loop is CASSVQARGDSYEQYF. The CDR3 nucleotides read TGTGCCAGCTCCGTACAGGCTAGGGGGGACTCCTACGAGCAGTACTTC.

This chain connects TRBV30 to TRBJ2-7; D gene ambiguous. Trimming removed 4 bases from V and 5 bases from J, with 9 bases in between. This CDR3 comprises 11 residues. Germline assignment: CDR1 GTSNPN and CDR2 SVGIG (reference sequence). CDR3 region: CAWTHLHEQYF. The CDR3 nucleotides are TGTGCCTGGACCCATCTGCACGAGCAGTACTTC.

This clone has only one observation. This chain uses TRBV5-4 with TRBJ1-1; 7 bases match TRBD1. The CDR3 runs to 14 residues. Germline V gene lookup returns CDR1 SGHNT and CDR2 YYREEE (reference sequence). V lost 0 bases and J lost 2; bases outside the gene matches: 1. The CDR3 DNA follows: TGTGCCAGCAGCTTGGCAGGGGGTAACACTGAAGCTTTCTTT. This codes for CASSLAGGNTEAFF.

The V and J genes are TRBV5-5 and TRBJ1-4, with D uncertain. From germline, CDR1 is SGHKS and CDR2 YYEKEE (reference sequence). Deletions cut 0 bases from V and 8 bases from J, with 14 bases between. The CDR3 has 15 residues. CDR3 loop: CASSLGAGIGEKLFF. The CDR3 DNA reads TGTGCCAGCAGCTTGGGTGCCGGGATTGGGGAAAAACTGTTTTTT.

The gene calls are TRBV2 and TRBJ2-1; 14 nucleotides match TRBD2. There are 18 residues in the CDR3. With 1 base clipped from V and 5 bases from J, the junction kept 7 bases outside the gene matches. Per germline, CDR1 SNHLY and CDR2 FYNNEI. CDR3 protein: CASSEGKGLAGDNNEQFF. CDR3 in DNA: TGTGCCAGCAGTGAAGGGAAGGGACTAGCGGGGGACAACAATGAGCAGTTCTTC.

The chain uses TRBV4-3 and TRBJ2-5; the D is unclear. Germline loops: CDR1 LGHNA, CDR2 YSLEER. The ends were cut back, 8 bases at V and 2 bases at J, with 12 bases in the middle. The CDR3 is 13 amino acids. In DNA, the CDR3 is TGCGCCAGCGGGTTCTTATTACAAGAGACCCAGTACTTC. The encoded protein is CASGFLLQETQYF.

V usage is TRBV10-1 and J usage is TRBJ2-7, with 8 positions matching TRBD1. This CDR3 has 15 residues. Germline V lookup: CDR1 WNHNN, CDR2 SYGVQD (reference sequence). Trimming removed 7 bases from V and 7 bases from J; junction bases left unmatched: 15. CDR3 in amino acids: CASIRADRGKREQYF. CDR3 DNA sequence: TGCGCCAGCATCCGAGCTGACAGGGGAAAGAGAGAGCAGTACTTC.

This clone was recorded only once. V usage is TRBV6-5 and J usage is TRBJ1-2, with D possibly matching TRBD1 (5 bases). Trimming took off 0 bases at V and 8 bases at J, with 13 bases between the two ends. The germline gives CDR1 MNHEY, CDR2 SVGAGI. The CDR3 contains 14 residues. The CDR3 loop is CASSYSTVERGYTF. In DNA form, the CDR3 reads TGTGCCAGCAGTTACTCGACAGTAGAACGCGGCTACACCTTC.

This sequence joins TRBV19 and TRBJ2-2; D may be TRBD2 (6 bases). V dropped 0 bases and J dropped 4 bases, with 12 bases sitting between them. CDR1 LNHDA and CDR2 SQIVND come from the germline V gene (reference sequence). The length of the CDR3 is 16 residues. CDR3 sequence: CASSIERGLGTGELFF. The CDR3 bases are TGTGCCAGTAGTATAGAACGGGGACTGGGCACCGGGGAGCTGTTTTTT.

The gene calls are TRBV19 and TRBJ1-5; a weak D match, TRBD1 (6 bases). The V gene lost 0 bases and the J gene lost 9 bases, with 18 bases spanning the gap. CDR1 LNHDA and CDR2 SQIVND come from the germline V gene (reference sequence). The CDR3 contains 16 residues. DNA for the CDR3: TGTGCCAGTAGTATAGATCTGGAGGGGGGCGCGGTGCCCCAGCATTTT. Translating it yields CASSIDLEGGAVPQHF.

This chain uses TRBV9 with TRBJ2-5; either TRBD1 or TRBD2 may supply D (7 bases each). This CDR3 is built from 13 residues. Trimming removed 4 bases from V and 5 bases from J, with 12 bases in between. Looked up from germline, CDR1 is SGDLS and CDR2 is YYNGEE. In nucleotides, the CDR3 is TGTGCCAGCAGCTTTCAGGGGGGGGAGACCCAGTACTTC. This gives the protein CASSFQGGETQYF.

V usage is TRBV7-6 and J usage is TRBJ2-7; D remains unclear. Germline CDR1 is SGHVS and CDR2 is FNYEAQ. V lost 5 bases, J lost 4 bases, and 18 bases lay in between. CDR3 size: 15 residues. CDR3 coding DNA: TGTGCCAGCAGCCCCTCTATTCGGCCACCTTACGAGCAGTACTTC. Its protein product is CASSPSIRPPYEQYF.

The chain has TRBV29-1 and TRBJ1-1; 12 bases are a match to TRBD1. J gave up 7 bases and V 6 bases, and 15 bases lay outside the gene matches. The length of the CDR3 is 16 residues. CDR1 SQVTM and CDR2 ANQGSEA come from the germline V gene. This chain's CDR3 is CSVPTPGQGASGEAFF. The CDR3 DNA reads as TGCAGCGTCCCCACACCGGGACAGGGGGCTTCTGGTGAAGCTTTCTTT.

The chain employs TRBV7-9 and TRBJ2-5; TRBD1 or TRBD2 may be the D gene (5 bases each). The V gene's germline CDR1 is SEHNR and CDR2 FQNEAQ (reference sequence). Between the trimmed V and J ends, which lost 0 bases and 4 bases, there was a span of 21 bases. This CDR3 is 18 amino acids long. CDR3 residues: CASSLASSGMGHGETQYF. The DNA for the CDR3 is TGTGCCAGCAGCTTAGCGAGCAGCGGTATGGGGCATGGAGAGACCCAGTACTTC.